These T cell receptor beta chains were read from a single sample in a study of shared clonotypes between healthy human individuals. Clones were read by immunoSEQ multiplex PCR, and TCRdb kept only the in-frame ones, dropping some. The table has roughly 2,500,000 clones, roughly 93% seen once; the top ten hold more than 0.35%. Material: naive CD4+ T cells from PBMCs. The source of these receptors is a man younger than 35 in good health. Some clones in this sample may be carry-over from other donors' samples. CDR3s include the opening cysteine and the closing phenylalanine or tryptophan. A D gene is named only where the DNA matches it firmly. Not all rows give a size; the values are once, few, many and, for expanded clones, a class.

abundance	v_gene	j_gene	d_gene	CDR3aa	CDR3nt
.	TRBV7-3	TRBJ1-1	TRBD1	CASSATGGTEAFF	TGTGCCAGCAGCGCGACAGGGGGCACTGAAGCTTTCTTT
.	TRBV2	TRBJ2-7	.	CASSAVRSSYEQYF	TGTGCCAGCAGTGCCGTACGGAGCTCCTACGAGCAGTACTTC
.	TRBV5-4	TRBJ1-1	.	CASSLLGLPNTEAFF	TGTGCCAGCAGCCTACTCGGCTTGCCAAACACTGAAGCTTTCTTT
once	TRBV9	TRBJ2-5	.	CASSVGGGWEETQYF	TGTGCCAGCAGCGTAGGAGGCGGGTGGGAAGAGACCCAGTACTTC
.	TRBV28	TRBJ2-2	TRBD1	CASSLAGTGDTGELFF	TGTGCCAGCAGTCTTGCCGGGACAGGGGACACCGGGGAGCTGTTTTTT
.	TRBV7-2	TRBJ2-7	.	CASSYRDPYEQYF	TGTGCCAGCAGCTACAGGGACCCCTACGAGCAGTACTTC
.	TRBV30	TRBJ2-7	TRBD2	CAWMGREAGEYEQYF	TGTGCCTGGATGGGCAGGGAGGCGGGAGAATACGAGCAGTACTTC
.	TRBV28	TRBJ1-1	.	CASSTSRSLNTEAFF	TGTGCCAGCAGTACCAGCCGTTCCTTGAACACTGAAGCTTTCTTT
.	TRBV5-4	TRBJ2-3	TRBD2	CASSPVAGERNTQYF	TGTGCCAGCAGCCCAGTAGCGGGGGAGCGAAATACGCAGTATTTT
.	TRBV7-9	TRBJ2-7	.	CASSPTPGTPSYEQYF	TGTGCCAGCAGCCCAACGCCCGGGACACCTTCCTACGAGCAGTACTTC
.	TRBV5-1	TRBJ1-3	.	CASSLGAGENTIYF	TGCGCCAGCAGCTTGGGGGCAGGGGAAAACACCATATATTTT
.	TRBV28	TRBJ2-1	TRBD2	CASSAQRLAGNNEQFF	TGTGCCAGCAGTGCCCAAAGACTAGCGGGAAATAATGAGCAGTTCTTC
.	TRBV28	TRBJ1-5	.	CASSSPRRGGQPQHF	TGTGCCAGCAGTTCCCCCCGGCGGGGCGGTCAGCCCCAGCATTTT
.	TRBV2	TRBJ1-5	.	CASSARNRVSQHF	TGTGCCAGCAGTGCCAGGAACAGGGTATCCCAGCATTTT
.	TRBV19	TRBJ1-1	TRBD1	CASSIQGARFTEAFF	TGTGCCAGTAGTATACAGGGGGCGAGGTTCACTGAAGCTTTCTTT
.	TRBV15	TRBJ2-7	TRBD2	CATSRAKTSGSYEQYF	TGTGCCACCAGCAGAGCCAAGACTAGCGGCTCCTACGAGCAGTACTTC
.	TRBV29-1	TRBJ2-1	TRBD1	CSAIQGNEQFF	TGCAGCGCCATACAGGGGAATGAGCAGTTCTTC
.	TRBV11-2	TRBJ2-7	.	CASSLVGSPQYEQYF	TGTGCCAGCAGCTTAGTGGGATCTCCCCAATACGAGCAGTACTTC
.	TRBV28	TRBJ1-5	.	CASGRGINQPQHF	TGTGCCAGCGGGAGGGGGATCAATCAGCCCCAGCATTTT
.	TRBV28	TRBJ2-2	TRBD1	CASSPPDRATGELFF	TGTGCCAGCAGTCCACCCGACAGGGCCACCGGGGAGCTGTTTTTT
.	TRBV9	TRBJ2-1	TRBD2	CASSPGSGGPNEQFF	TGTGCCAGCAGCCCGGGTTCGGGAGGGCCGAATGAGCAGTTCTTC